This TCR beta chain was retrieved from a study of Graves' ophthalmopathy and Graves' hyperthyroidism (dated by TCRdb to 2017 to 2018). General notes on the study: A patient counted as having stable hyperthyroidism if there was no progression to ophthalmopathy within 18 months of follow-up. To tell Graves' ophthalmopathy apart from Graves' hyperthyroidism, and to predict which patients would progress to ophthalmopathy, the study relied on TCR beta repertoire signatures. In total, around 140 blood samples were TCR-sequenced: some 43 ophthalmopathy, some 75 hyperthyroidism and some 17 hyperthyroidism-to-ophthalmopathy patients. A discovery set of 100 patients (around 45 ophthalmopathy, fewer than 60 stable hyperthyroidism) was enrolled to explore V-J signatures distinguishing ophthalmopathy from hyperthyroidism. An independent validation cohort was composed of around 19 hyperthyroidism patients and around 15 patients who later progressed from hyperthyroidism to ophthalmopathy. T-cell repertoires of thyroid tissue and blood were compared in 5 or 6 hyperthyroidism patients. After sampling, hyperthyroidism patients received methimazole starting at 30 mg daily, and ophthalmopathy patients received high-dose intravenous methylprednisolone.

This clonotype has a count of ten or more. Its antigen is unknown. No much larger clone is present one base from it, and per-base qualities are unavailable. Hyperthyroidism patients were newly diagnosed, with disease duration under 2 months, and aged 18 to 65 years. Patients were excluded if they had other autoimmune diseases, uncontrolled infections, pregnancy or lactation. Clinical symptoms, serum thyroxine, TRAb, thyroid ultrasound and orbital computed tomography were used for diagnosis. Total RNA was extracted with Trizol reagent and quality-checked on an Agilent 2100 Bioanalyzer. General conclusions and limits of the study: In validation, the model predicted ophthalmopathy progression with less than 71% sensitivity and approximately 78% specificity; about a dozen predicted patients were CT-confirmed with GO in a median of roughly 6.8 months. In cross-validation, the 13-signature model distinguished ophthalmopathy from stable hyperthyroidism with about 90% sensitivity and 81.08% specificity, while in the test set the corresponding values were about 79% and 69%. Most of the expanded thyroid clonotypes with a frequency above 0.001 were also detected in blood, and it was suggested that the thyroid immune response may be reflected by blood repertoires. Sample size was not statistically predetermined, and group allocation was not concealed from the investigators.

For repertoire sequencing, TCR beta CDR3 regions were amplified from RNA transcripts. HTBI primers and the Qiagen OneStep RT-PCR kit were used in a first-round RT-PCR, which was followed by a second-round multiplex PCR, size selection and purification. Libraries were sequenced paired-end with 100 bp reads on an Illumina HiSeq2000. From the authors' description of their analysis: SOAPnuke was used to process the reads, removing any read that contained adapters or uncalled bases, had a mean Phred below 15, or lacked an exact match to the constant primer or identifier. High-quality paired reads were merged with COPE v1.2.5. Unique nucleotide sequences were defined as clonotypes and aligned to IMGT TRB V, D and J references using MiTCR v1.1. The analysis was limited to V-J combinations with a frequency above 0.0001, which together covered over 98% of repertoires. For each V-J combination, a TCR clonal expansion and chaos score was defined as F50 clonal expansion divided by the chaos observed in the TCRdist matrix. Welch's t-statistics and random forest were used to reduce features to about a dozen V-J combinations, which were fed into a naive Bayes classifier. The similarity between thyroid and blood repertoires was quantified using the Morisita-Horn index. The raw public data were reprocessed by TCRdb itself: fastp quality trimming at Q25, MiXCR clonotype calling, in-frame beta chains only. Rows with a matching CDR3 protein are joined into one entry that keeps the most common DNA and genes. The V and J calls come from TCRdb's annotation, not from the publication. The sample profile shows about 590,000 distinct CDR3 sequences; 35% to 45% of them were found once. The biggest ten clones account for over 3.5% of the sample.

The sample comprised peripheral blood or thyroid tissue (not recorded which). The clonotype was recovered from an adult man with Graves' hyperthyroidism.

The CDR3 reads as follows: CSAYRASTEAFF. The DNA is as follows: TGCAGCGCATACAGGGCTAGTACTGAAGCTTTCTTT. The chain was built from TRBV29-1 and TRBJ1-1; tentative D gene TRBD1, with 6 bases matching. For CDR1 and CDR2, the germline V gene lists SQVTM and ANQGSEA. Counted from cysteine to phenylalanine, this CDR3 has 12 amino acids. Here the CDR3 DNA is all that survives: 36 bases in frame from base 1. Deletion took 7 bases off V and 5 bases off J, with a span of 14 bases between the germline ends.